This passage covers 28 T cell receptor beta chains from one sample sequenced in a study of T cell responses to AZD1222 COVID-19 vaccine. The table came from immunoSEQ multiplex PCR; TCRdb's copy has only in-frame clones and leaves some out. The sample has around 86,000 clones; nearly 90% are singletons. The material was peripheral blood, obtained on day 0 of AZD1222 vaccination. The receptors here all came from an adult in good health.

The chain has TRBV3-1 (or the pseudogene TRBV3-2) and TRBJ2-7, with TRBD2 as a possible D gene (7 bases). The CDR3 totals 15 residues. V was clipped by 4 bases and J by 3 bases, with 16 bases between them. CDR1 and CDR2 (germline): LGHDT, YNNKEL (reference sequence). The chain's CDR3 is CASSRQKGGVYEQYF. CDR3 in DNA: TGTGCCAGCAGCCGGCAAAAGGGGGGGGTCTACGAGCAGTACTTC.

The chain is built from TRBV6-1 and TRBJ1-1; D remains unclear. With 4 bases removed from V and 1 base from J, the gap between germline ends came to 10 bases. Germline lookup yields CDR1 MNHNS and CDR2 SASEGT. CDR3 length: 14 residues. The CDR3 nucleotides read TGTGCCAGCAGTGTATCGTCACAGAACACTGAAGCTTTCTTT. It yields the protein CASSVSSQNTEAFF.

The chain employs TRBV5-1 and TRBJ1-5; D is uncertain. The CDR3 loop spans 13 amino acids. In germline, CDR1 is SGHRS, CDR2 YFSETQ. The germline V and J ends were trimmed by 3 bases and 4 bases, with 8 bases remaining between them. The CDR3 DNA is TGCGCCAGCAGCTCGGACGGGAATCAGCCCCAGCATTTT. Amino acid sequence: CASSSDGNQPQHF.

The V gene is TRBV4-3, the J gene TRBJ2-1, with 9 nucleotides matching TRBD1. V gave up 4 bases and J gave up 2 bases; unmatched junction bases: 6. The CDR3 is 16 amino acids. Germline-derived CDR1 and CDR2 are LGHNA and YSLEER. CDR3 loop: CASSPRDRDPYNEQFF. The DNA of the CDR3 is TGCGCCAGCAGCCCTAGGGACAGGGACCCCTACAATGAGCAGTTCTTC.

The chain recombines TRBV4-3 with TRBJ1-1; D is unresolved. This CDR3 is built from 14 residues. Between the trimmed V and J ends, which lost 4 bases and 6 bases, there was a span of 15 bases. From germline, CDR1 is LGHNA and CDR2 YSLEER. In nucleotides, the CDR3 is TGCGCCAGCAGCCGGGGATGGGAGTCCTCTGAAGCTTTCTTT. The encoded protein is CASSRGWESSEAFF.

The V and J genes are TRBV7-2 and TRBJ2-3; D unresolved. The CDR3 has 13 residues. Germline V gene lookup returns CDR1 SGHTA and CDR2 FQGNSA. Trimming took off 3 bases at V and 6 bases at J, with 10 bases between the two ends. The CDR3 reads CASSFKGLDTQYF. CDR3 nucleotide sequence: TGTGCCAGCAGCTTTAAAGGGTTGGATACGCAGTATTTT.

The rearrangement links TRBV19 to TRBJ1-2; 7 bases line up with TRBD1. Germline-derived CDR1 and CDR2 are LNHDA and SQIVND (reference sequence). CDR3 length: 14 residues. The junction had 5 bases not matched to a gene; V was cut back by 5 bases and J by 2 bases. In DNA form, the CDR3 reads TGTGCCAGTAGTCAGGGGGGGCCCAACTATGGCTACACCTTC. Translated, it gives CASSQGGPNYGYTF.

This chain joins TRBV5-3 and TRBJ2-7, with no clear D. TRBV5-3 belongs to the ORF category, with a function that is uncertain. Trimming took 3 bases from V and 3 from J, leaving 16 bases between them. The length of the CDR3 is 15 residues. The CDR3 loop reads CARSSPSPFGYEQYF. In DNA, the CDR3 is TGTGCCAGAAGCTCACCATCTCCCTTTGGCTACGAGCAGTACTTC.

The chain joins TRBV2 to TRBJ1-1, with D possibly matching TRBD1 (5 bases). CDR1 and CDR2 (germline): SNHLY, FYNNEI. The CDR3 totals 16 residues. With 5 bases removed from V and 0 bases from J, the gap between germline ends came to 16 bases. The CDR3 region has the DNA TGTGCCAGCAGTCGCGGGGCAGGGTCGCTGAACACTGAAGCTTTCTTT. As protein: CASSRGAGSLNTEAFF. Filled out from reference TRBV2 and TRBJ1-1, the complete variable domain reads EPEVTQTPSHQVTQMGQEVILRCVPISNHLYFYWYRQILGQKVEFLVSFYNNEISEKSEIFDDQFSVERPDGSNFTLKIRSTKLEDSAMYFCASSRGAGSLNTEAFFGQGTRLTVV.

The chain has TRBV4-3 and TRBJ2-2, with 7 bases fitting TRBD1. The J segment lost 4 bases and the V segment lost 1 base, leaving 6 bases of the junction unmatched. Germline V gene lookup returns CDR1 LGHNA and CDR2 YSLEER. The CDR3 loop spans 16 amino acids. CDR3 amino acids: CASSQVGTATTGELFF. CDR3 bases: TGCGCCAGCAGCCAAGTAGGGACAGCGACCACCGGGGAGCTGTTTTTT.

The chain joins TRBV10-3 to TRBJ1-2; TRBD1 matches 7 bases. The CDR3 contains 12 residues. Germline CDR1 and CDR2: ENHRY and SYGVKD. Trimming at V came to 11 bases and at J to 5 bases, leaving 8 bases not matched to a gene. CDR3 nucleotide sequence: TGTGCCTCCCAGTTGGGACAGTATGGCTACACCTTC. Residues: CASQLGQYGYTF.

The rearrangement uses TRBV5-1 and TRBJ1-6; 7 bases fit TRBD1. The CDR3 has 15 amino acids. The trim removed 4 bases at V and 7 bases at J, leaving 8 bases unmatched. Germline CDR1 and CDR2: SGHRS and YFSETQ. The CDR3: CASSPDRPTNSPLHF. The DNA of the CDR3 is TGCGCCAGCAGCCCGGACAGGCCTACCAATTCACCCCTCCACTTT.

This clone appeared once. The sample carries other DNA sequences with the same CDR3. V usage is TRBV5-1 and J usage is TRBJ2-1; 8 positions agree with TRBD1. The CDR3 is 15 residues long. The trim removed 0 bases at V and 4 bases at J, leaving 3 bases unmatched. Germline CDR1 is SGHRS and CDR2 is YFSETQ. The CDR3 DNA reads TGCGCCAGCAGCTTGGGTCAGGGGGCGTACAATGAGCAGTTCTTC. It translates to CASSLGQGAYNEQFF.

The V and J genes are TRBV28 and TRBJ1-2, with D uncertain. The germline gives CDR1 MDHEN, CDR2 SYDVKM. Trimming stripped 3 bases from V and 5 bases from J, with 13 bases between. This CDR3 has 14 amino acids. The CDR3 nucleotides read TGTGCCAGCAGTTTTGAAGGTATACTTTATGGCTACACCTTC. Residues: CASSFEGILYGYTF.

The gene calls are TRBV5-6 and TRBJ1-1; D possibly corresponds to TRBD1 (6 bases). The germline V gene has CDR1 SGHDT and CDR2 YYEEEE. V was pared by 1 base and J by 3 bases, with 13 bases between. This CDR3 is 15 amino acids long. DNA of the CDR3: TGTGCCAGCAGCTTGAAACCGGGACAACACACTGAAGCTTTCTTT. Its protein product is CASSLKPGQHTEAFF.

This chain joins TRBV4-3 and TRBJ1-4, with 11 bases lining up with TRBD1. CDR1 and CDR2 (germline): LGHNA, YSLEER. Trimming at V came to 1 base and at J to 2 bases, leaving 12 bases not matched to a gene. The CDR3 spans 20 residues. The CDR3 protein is CASSQALRGQGDVTNEKLFF. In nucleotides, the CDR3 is TGCGCCAGCAGCCAAGCTTTAAGGGGACAGGGGGACGTTACTAATGAAAAACTGTTTTTT.

This CDR3 reads CASSPTGRPISNTEAFF. In DNA, the CDR3 is TGTGCCAGCAGTCCGACAGGCAGACCAATCTCGAACACTGAAGCTTTCTTT. The rearrangement joins TRBV7-8 to TRBJ1-1; possible D gene TRBD1, 6 bases. The CDR3 extends over 17 amino acids. Trimming left V 6 bases short and J 1 base short, with 21 bases between. Germline assignment: CDR1 SGHVS and CDR2 FQNEAQ.

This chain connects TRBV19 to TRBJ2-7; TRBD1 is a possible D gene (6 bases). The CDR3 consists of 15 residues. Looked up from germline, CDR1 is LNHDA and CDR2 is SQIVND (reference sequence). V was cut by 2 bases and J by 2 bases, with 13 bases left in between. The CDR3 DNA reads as TGTGCCAGTAGTATATCTGACAGGTTAACCTACGAGCAGTACTTC. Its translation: CASSISDRLTYEQYF. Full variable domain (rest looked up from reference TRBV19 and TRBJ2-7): DGGITQSPKYLFRKEGQNVTLSCEQNLNHDAMYWYRQDPGQGLRLIYYSQIVNDFQKGDIAEGYSVSREKKESFPLTVTSAQKNPTAFYLCASSISDRLTYEQYFGPGTRLTVT.

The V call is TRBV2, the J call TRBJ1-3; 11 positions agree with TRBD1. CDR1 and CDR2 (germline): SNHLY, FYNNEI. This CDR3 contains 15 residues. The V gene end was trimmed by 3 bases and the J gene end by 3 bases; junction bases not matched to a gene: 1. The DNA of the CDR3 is TGTGCCAGCAGTGAGGACAGGGGGCTTGGAAACACCATATATTTT. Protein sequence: CASSEDRGLGNTIYF.

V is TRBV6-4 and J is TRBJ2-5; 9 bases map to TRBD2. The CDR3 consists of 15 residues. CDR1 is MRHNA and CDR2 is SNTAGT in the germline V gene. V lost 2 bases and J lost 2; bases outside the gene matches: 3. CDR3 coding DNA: TGTGCCAGCAGTGACATGGCGGGGGGGCAAGAGACCCAGTACTTC. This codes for CASSDMAGGQETQYF.

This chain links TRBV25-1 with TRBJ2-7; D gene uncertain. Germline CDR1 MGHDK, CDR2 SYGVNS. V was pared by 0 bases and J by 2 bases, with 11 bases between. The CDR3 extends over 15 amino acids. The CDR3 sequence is CASSEYTVEAYEQYF. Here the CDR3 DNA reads TGTGCCAGCAGTGAATACACAGTGGAAGCCTACGAGCAGTACTTC.

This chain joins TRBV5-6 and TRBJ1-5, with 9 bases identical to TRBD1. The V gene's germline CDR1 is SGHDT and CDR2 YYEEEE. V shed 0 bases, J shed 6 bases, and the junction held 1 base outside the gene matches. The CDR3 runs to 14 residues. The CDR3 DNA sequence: TGTGCCAGCAGCTTGGTGGGACAGGGTCAGCCCCAGCATTTT. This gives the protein CASSLVGQGQPQHF. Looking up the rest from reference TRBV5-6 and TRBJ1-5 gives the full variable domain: DAGVTQSPTHLIKTRGQQVTLRCSPKSGHDTVSWYQQALGQGPQFIFQYYEEEERQRGNFPDRFSGHQFPNYSSELNVNALLLGDSALYLCASSLVGQGQPQHFGDGTRLSIL.

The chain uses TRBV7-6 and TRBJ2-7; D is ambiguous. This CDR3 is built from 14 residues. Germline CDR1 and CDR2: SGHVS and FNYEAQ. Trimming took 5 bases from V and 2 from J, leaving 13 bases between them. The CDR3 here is CASSPQGGAYEQYF. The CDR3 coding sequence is TGTGCCAGCAGCCCGCAAGGCGGAGCCTACGAGCAGTACTTC.

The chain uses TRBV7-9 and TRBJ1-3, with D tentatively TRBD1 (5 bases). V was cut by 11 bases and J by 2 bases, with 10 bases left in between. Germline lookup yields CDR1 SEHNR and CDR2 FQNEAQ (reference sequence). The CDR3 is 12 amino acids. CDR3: CASRGAGNTIYF. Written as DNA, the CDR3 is TGTGCCTCCCGGGGGGCTGGAAACACCATATATTTT.

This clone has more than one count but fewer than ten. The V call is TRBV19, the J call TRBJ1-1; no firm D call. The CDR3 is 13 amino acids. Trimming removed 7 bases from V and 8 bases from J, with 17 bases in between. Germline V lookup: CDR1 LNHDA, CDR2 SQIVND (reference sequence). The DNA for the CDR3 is TGTGCCAGTACCGCGTCTTTTGACTTAGAAGCTTTCTTT. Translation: CASTASFDLEAFF.

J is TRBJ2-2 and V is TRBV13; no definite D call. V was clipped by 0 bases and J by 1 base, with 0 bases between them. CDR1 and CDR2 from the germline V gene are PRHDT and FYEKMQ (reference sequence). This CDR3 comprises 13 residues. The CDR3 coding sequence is TGTGCCAGCAGCTTAGGGAACACCGGGGAGCTGTTTTTT. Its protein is CASSLGNTGELFF.

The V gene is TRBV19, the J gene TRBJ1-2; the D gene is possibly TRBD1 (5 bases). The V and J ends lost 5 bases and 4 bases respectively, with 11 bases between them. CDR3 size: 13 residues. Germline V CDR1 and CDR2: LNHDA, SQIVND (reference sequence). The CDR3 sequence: CASSVGRGYGYTF. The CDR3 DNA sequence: TGTGCCAGTAGTGTGGGACGGGGCTATGGCTACACCTTC.

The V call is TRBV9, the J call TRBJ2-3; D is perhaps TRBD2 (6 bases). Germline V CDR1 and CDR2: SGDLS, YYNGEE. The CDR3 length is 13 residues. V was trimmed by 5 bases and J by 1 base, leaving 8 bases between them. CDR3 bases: TGTGCCAGCAGGCGGGGCCGCACAGATACGCAGTATTTT. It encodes CASRRGRTDTQYF.